This paragraph reports one T cell receptor beta chain. Its antigen is currently unknown. The whole isolated RNA underwent reverse transcription, so sequencing captured expressed TCRB transcripts. Using immunoSEQ multiplex PCR, the repertoire was profiled, and TCRdb retains in-frame clones only, with some absent. The sample contains approximately 140,000 clones, 6.9% of which appear only once. The CDR3 is 16 residues long. Germline loops: CDR1 ENHRY, CDR2 SYGVKD. The junction had 7 bases not matched to a gene; V was cut back by 2 bases and J by 5 bases. This specimen belongs to a study of beta chain features in type 1 diabetes. Study findings and constraints: When VDJ junctions were examined, type 1 diabetes patients showed fewer insertions and more deletions.

Sequences were obtained from central memory CD4+ T cells from blood. The clonotype comes from a woman aged 30 to 39 in good health. This rearrangement joins TRBV10-3 to TRBJ2-5; TRBD2 matches at 11 bases. The CDR3 spells CAISENLAGGGETQYF. The CDR3 DNA follows: TGTGCCATCAGTGAGAATCTAGCGGGAGGCGGTGAGACCCAGTACTTC.